The 8 T cell receptor beta chains below come from one sample, sequenced in a study of blood T cell repertoires in COVID-19. Produced via immunoSEQ multiplex PCR; TCRdb's table is partial and in-frame only. The table records some 230,000 clones, 75% to 90% of them present only once. The specimen was PBMCs or T cells enriched from blood (not recorded which). Receptors originate from a woman aged 18-29 years in a cohort exposed to, infected with or recovered from COVID-19 (not recorded which).

This chain connects TRBV19 to TRBJ2-1, with TRBD1 matching 9 bases. Germline V gene sequence: CDR1 LNHDA, CDR2 SQIVND (reference sequence). The CDR3 covers 16 residues. Trimming removed 2 bases from V and 7 bases from J; junction bases left unmatched: 9. The CDR3 protein is CASSISRGTGRNEQFF. The CDR3 DNA is TGTGCCAGTAGTATAAGTCGGGGGACAGGGCGGAATGAGCAGTTCTTC.

CDR3 nucleotides: TGTGCCAGCAGTTCGGCGGGGGGGCCCGACAATGAGCAGTTCTTC. Encoded protein: CASSSAGGPDNEQFF. The genes are TRBV6-5 and TRBJ2-1, with TRBD2 identical over 9 bases. Trimming at V came to 4 bases and at J to 5 bases, leaving 6 bases not matched to a gene. Germline CDR1 MNHEY, CDR2 SVGAGI. The CDR3 totals 15 residues.

The chain joins TRBV14 to TRBJ1-6, with D perhaps TRBD1 (5 bases). CDR1 is SGHDN, CDR2 FVKESK, per germline. Trimming removed 5 bases at V and 0 bases at J, with 8 bases between. The CDR3 has 15 residues. CDR3 region: CASSGASSYNSPLHF. The CDR3 nucleotides read TGTGCCAGCAGCGGGGCGAGCTCCTATAATTCACCCCTCCACTTT.

This sequence joins TRBV19 and TRBJ1-1; 8 positions agree with TRBD1. The CDR3 sequence is 12 residues long. The ends lost 6 bases at V and 6 bases at J; junction bases unmatched: 3. CDR1 and CDR2 from the germline V gene are LNHDA and SQIVND (reference sequence). The CDR3 sequence: CASRGTGPEAFF. CDR3 coding DNA: TGTGCCAGTAGGGGGACAGGCCCTGAAGCTTTCTTT.

This chain links TRBV5-1 with TRBJ1-5; tentatively, D is TRBD1 (5 bases). This CDR3 spans 13 amino acids. The V gene lost 4 bases and the J gene lost 8 bases, with 13 bases spanning the gap. The germline V gene has CDR1 SGHRS and CDR2 YFSETQ. For the CDR3, the DNA is TGCGCCAGCAGCCGGGACTCCCAAGAGCCCCAGCATTTT. Protein product: CASSRDSQEPQHF. The whole variable domain, remainder taken from reference TRBV5-1 and TRBJ1-5, is KAGVTQTPRYLIKTRGQQVTLSCSPISGHRSVSWYQQTPGQGLQFLFEYFSETQRNKGNFPGRFSGRQFSNSRSEMNVSTLELGDSALYLCASSRDSQEPQHFGDGTRLSIL.

This chain joins TRBV10-3 and TRBJ2-1, with 9 nucleotides matching TRBD2. The CDR3 totals 13 residues. Trimming took 4 bases from V and 10 from J; bases not matched to a gene: 5. Looked up from germline, CDR1 is ENHRY and CDR2 is SYGVKD. CDR3 sequence reads: CAISGLAGNEQFF. The CDR3 DNA follows: TGTGCCATCAGTGGCCTAGCGGGGAACGAGCAGTTCTTC.

The rearrangement links TRBV2 to TRBJ2-6; tentative D call: TRBD1 (6 bases). The CDR3 is 14 residues long. Trimming pared 8 bases from V and 3 bases from J, leaving 11 bases between. CDR1 SNHLY and CDR2 FYNNEI come from the germline V gene. This CDR3 reads CASAQGFGANVLTF. CDR3 DNA sequence: TGTGCCAGCGCACAGGGATTTGGGGCCAACGTCCTGACTTTC. Variable domain in full (rest from reference TRBV2 and TRBJ2-6): EPEVTQTPSHQVTQMGQEVILRCVPISNHLYFYWYRQILGQKVEFLVSFYNNEISEKSEIFDDQFSVERPDGSNFTLKIRSTKLEDSAMYFCASAQGFGANVLTFGAGSRLTVL.

The chain recombines TRBV5-1 with TRBJ2-7, with a possible D match to TRBD1 (7 bases). CDR3 size: 15 residues. V was trimmed by 0 bases and J by 5 bases, leaving 15 bases between them. The germline gives CDR1 SGHRS, CDR2 YFSETQ. In nucleotides, the CDR3 is TGCGCCAGCAGCTTGGCGGGGGACAGCCCCAACGAGCAGTACTTC. Translating it yields CASSLAGDSPNEQYF.